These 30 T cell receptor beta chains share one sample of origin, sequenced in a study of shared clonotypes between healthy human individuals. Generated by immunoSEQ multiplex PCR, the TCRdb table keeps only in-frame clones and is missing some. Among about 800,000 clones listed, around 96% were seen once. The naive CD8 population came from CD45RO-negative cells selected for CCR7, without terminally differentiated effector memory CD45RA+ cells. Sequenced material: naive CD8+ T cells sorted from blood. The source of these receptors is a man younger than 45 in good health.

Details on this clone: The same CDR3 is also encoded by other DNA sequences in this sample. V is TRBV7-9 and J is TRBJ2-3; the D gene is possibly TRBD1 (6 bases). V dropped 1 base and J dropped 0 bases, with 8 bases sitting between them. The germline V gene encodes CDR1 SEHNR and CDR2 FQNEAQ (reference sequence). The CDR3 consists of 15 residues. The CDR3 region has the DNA TGTGCCAGCAGCTTAGGGACAGCTAGCACAGATACGCAGTATTTT. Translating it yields CASSLGTASTDTQYF.

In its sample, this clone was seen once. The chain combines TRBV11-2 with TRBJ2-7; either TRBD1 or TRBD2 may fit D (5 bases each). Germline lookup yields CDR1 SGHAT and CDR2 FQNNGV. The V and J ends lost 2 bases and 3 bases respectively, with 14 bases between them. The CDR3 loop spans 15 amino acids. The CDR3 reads CASSLTGDYYYEQYF. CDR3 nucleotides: TGTGCCAGCAGCTTAACAGGAGACTACTACTACGAGCAGTACTTC.

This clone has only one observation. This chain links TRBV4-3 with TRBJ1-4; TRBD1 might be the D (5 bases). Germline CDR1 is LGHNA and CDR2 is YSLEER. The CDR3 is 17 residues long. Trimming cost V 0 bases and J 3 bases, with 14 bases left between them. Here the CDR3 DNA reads TGCGCCAGCAGCCAAGATCGTGGGGGTACGGCTAATGAAAAACTGTTTTTT. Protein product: CASSQDRGGTANEKLFF.

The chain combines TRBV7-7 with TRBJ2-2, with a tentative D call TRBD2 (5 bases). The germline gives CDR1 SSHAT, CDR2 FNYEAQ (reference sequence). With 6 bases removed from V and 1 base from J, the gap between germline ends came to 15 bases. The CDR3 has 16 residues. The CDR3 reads CASSSPGGGNTGELFF. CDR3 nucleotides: TGTGCCAGCAGTTCCCCTGGAGGCGGGAACACCGGGGAGCTGTTTTTT.

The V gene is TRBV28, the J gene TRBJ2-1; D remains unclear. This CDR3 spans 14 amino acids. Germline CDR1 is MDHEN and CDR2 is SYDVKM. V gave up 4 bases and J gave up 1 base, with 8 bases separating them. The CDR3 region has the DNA TGTGCCAGCAGTTCGGTGGAATCCTACAATGAGCAGTTCTTC. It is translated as CASSSVESYNEQFF.

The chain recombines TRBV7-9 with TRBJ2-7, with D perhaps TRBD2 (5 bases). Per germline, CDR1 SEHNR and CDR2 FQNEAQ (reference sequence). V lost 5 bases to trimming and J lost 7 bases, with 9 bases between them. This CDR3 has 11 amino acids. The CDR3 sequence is CASSRTGEQYF. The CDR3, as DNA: TGTGCCAGCAGCCGGACGGGGGAGCAGTACTTC.

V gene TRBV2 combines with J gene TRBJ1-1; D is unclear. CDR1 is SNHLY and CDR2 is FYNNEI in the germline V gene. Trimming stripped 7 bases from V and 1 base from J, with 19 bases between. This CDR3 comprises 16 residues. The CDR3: CASTPANLIGNTEAFF. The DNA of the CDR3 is TGTGCCAGCACTCCAGCGAATTTGATCGGGAACACTGAAGCTTTCTTT.

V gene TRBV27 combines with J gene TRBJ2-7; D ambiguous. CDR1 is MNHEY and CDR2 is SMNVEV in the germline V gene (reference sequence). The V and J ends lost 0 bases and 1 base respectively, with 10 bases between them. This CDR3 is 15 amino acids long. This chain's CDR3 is CASSLSVGVSYEQYF. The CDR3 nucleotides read TGTGCCAGCAGTTTATCGGTGGGTGTGTCCTACGAGCAGTACTTC.

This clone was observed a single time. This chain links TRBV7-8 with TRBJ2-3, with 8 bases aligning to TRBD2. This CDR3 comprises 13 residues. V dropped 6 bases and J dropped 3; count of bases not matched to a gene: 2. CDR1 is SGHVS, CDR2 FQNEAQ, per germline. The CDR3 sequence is CASSGLATDTQYF. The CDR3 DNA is TGTGCCAGCAGTGGACTAGCAACAGATACGCAGTATTTT.

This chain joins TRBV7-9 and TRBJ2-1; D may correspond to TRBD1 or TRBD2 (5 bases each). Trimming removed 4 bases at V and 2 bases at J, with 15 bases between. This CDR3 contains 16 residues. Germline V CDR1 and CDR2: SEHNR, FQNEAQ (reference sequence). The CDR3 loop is CASSSGLTGPYNEQFF. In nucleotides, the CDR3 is TGTGCCAGCAGCTCCGGACTGACGGGGCCCTACAATGAGCAGTTCTTC. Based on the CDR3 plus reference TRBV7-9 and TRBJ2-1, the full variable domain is DTGVSQNPRHKITKRGQNVTFRCDPISEHNRLYWYRQTLGQGPEFLTYFQNEAQLEKSRLLSDRFSAERPKGSFSTLEIQRTEQGDSAMYLCASSSGLTGPYNEQFFGPGTRLTVL.

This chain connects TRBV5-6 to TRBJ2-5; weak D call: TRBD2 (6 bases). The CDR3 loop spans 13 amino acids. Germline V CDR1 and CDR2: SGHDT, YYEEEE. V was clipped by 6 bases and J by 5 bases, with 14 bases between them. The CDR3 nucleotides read TGTGCCAGCACTCTGGGGGGTAGGGAGACCCAGTACTTC. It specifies CASTLGGRETQYF.

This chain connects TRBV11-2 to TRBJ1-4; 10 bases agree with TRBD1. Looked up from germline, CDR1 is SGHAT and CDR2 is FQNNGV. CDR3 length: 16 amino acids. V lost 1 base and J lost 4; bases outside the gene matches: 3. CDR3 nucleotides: TGTGCCAGCAGCTTAGGGACAGGGGGTCTTAATGAAAAACTGTTTTTT. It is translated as CASSLGTGGLNEKLFF.

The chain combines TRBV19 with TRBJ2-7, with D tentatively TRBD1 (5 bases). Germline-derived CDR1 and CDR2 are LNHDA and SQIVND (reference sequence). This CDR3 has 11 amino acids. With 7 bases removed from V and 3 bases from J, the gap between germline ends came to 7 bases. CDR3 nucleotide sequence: TGTGCCAGTAACCAGGGCTACGAGCAGTACTTC. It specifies CASNQGYEQYF.

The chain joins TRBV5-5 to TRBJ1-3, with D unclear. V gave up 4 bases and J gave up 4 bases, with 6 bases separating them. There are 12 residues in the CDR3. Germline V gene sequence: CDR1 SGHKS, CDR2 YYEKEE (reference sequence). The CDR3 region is CASSARGNTIYF. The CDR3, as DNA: TGTGCCAGCAGCGCTCGGGGAAACACCATATATTTT.

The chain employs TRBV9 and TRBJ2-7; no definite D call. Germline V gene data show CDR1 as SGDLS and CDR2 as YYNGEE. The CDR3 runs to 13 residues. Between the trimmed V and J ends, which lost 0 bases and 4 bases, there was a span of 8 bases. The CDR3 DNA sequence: TGTGCCAGCAGCGTAGACACTGGGTACGAGCAGTACTTC. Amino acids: CASSVDTGYEQYF.

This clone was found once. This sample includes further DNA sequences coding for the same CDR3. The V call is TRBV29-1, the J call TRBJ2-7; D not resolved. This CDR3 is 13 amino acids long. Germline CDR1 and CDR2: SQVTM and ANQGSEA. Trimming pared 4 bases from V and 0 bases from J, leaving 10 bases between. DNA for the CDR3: TGCAGCGTTGTACCAGATAGCTCCTACGAGCAGTACTTC. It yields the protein CSVVPDSSYEQYF.

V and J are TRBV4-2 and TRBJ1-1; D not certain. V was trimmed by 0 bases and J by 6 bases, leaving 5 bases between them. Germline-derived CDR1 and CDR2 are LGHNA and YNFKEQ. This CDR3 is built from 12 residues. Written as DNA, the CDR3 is TGTGCCAGCAGCCAAGATCCTCCTGAAGCTTTCTTT. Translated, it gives CASSQDPPEAFF.

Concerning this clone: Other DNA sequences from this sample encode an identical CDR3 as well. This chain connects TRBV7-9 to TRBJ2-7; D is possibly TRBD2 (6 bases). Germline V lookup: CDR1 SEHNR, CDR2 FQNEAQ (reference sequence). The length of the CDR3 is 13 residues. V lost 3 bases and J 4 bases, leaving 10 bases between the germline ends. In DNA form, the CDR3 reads TGTGCCAGCAGCTTGGGGACTGTATACGAGCAGTACTTC. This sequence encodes CASSLGTVYEQYF.

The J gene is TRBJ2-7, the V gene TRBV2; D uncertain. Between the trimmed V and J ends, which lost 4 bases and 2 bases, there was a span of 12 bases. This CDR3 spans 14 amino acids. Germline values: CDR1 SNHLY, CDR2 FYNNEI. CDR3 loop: CASSVRVITYEQYF. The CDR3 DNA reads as TGTGCCAGCAGTGTTAGGGTTATAACCTACGAGCAGTACTTC.

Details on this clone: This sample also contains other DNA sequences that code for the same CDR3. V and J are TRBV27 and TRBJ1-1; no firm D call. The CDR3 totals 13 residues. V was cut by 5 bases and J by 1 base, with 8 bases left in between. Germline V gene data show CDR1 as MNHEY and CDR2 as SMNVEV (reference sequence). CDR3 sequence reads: CASSLGGNTEAFF. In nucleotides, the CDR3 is TGTGCCAGCAGTCTCGGTGGGAACACTGAAGCTTTCTTT.

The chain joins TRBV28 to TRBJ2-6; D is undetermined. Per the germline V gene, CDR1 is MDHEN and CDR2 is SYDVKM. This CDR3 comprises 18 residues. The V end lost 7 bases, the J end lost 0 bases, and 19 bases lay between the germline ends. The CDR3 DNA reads TGTGCCAGCACCTTGGCAGGTTCTGATCCCTCTGGGGCCAACGTCCTGACTTTC. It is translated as CASTLAGSDPSGANVLTF. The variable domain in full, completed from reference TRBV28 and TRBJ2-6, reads DVKVTQSSRYLVKRTGEKVFLECVQDMDHENMFWYRQDPGLGLRLIYFSYDVKMKEKGDIPEGYSVSREKKERFSLILESASTNQTSMYLCASTLAGSDPSGANVLTFGAGSRLTVL.

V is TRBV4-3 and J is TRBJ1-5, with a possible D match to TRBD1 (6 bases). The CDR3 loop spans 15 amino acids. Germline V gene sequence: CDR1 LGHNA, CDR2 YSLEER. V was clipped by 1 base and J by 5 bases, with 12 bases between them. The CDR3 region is CASSQGSTGYQPQHF. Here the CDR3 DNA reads TGCGCCAGCAGCCAAGGGTCGACAGGATATCAGCCCCAGCATTTT.

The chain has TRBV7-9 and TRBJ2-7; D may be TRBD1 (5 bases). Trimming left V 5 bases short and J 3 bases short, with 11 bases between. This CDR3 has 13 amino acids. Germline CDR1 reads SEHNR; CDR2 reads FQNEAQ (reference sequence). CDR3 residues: CASSPADSYEQYF. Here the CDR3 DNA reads TGTGCCAGCAGCCCGGCCGACAGCTACGAGCAGTACTTC.

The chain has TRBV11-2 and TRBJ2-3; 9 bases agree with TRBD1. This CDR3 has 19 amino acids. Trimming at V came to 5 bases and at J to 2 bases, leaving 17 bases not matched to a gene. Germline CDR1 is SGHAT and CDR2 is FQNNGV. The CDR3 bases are TGTGCCAGCAGCGCGAGGGGCTTAACCGGGACAGGGCCCACAGATACGCAGTATTTT. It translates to CASSARGLTGTGPTDTQYF.

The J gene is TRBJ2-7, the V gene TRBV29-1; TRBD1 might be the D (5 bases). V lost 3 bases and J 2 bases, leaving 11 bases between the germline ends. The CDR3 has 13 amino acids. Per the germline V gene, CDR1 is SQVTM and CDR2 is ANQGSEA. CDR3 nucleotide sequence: TGCAGCGTTGAGAGCGACAGCCCCTACGAGCAGTACTTC. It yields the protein CSVESDSPYEQYF.

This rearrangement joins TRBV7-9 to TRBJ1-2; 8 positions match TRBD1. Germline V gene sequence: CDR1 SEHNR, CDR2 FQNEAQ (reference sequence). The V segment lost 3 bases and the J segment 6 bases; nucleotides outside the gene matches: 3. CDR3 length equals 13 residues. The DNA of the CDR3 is TGTGCCAGCAGCTTTACAGGGGGGGATGGCTACACCTTC. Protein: CASSFTGGDGYTF.

The CDR3 bases are TGTGCCATCAGTGAGAGAAGGCGGGAGAAGAACTACGAGCAGTACTTC. Amino acids: CAISERRREKNYEQYF. The rearrangement joins TRBV10-3 to TRBJ2-7, with 7 bases matching TRBD2. V dropped 2 bases and J dropped 3; count of bases not matched to a gene: 10. Germline-derived CDR1 and CDR2 are ENHRY and SYGVKD. The CDR3 has 16 amino acids.

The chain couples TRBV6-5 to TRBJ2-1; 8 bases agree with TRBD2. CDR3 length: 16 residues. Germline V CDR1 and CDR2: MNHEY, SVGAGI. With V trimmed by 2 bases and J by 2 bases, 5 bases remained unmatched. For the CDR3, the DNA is TGTGCCAGCAGTTACGTTCCTAGCGGGCCCTACAATGAGCAGTTCTTC. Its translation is CASSYVPSGPYNEQFF.

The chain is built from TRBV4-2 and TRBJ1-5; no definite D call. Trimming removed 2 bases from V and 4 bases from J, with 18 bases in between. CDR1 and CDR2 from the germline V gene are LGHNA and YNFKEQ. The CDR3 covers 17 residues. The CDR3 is CASSQTLPGMENQPQHF. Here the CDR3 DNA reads TGTGCCAGCAGCCAAACCCTCCCAGGAATGGAGAATCAGCCCCAGCATTTT.

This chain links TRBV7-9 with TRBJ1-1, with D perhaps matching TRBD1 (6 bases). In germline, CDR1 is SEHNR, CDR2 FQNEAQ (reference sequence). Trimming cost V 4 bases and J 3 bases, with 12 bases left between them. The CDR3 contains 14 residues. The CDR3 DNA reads TGTGCCAGCAGCTCGCCTACAGGGTACACTGAAGCTTTCTTT. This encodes CASSSPTGYTEAFF.